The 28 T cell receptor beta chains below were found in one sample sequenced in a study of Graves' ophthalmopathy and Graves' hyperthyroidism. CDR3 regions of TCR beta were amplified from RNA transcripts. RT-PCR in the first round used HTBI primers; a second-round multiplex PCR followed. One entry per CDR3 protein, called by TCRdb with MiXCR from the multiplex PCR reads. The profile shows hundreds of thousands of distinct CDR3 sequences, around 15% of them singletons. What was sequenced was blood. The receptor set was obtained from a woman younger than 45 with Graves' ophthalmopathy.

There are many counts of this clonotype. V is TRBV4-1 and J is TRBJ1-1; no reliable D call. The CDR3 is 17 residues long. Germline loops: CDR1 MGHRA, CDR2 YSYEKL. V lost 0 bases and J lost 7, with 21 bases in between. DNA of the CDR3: TGCGCCAGCAGCCAAGATAGGAATGAGCGGACGTCATTTGAAGCTTTCTTT. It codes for CASSQDRNERTSFEAFF.

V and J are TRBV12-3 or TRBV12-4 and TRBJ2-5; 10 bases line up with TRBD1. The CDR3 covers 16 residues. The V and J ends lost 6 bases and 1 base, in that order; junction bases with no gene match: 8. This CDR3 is CASSPGTGDFQETQYF. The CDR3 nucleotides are TGTGCCAGCAGCCCCGGGACAGGGGATTTCCAAGAGACCCAGTACTTC.

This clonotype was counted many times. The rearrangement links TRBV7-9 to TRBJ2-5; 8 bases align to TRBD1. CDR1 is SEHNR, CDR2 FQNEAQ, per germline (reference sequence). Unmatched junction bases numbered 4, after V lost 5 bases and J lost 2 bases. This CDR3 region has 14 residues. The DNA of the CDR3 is TGTGCCAGCAGCCGGGACAGGACTCAAGAGACCCAGTACTTC. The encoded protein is CASSRDRTQETQYF. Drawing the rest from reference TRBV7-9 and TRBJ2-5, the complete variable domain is DTGVSQNPRHKITKRGQNVTFRCDPISEHNRLYWYRQTLGQGPEFLTYFQNEAQLEKSRLLSDRFSAERPKGSFSTLEIQRTEQGDSAMYLCASSRDRTQETQYFGPGTRLLVL.

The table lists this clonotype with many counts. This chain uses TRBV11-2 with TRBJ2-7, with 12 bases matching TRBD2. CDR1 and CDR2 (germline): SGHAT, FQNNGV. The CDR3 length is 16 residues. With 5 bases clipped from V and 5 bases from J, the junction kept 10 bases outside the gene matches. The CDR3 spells CASSLSVTSGSHEQYF. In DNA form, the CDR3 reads TGTGCCAGCAGCCTTTCTGTGACTAGCGGGAGTCACGAGCAGTACTTC.

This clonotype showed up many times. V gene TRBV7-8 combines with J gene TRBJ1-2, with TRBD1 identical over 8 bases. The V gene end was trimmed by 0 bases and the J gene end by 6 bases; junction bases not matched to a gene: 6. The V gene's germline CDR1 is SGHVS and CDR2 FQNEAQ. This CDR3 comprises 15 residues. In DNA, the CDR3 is TGTGCCAGCAGCTTAGCGACAGGGGAATCGGATGGCTACACCTTC. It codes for CASSLATGESDGYTF.

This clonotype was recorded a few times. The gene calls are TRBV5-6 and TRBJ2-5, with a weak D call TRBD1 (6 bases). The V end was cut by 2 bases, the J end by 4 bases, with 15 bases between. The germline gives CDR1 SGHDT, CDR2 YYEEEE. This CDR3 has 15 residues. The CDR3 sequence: CASSFGAWGRETQYF. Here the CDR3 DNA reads TGTGCCAGCAGCTTTGGGGCCTGGGGGCGAGAGACCCAGTACTTC.

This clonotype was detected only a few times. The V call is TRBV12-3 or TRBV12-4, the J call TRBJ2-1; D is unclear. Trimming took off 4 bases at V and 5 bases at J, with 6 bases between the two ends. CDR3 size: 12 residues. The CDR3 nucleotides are TGTGCCAGCAGTTGGTCTCACAATGAGCAGTTCTTC. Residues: CASSWSHNEQFF.

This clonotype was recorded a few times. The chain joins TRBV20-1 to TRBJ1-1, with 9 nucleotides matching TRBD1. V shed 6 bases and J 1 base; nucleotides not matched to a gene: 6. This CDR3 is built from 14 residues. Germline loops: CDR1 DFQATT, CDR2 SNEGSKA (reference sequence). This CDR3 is CSARRGQGNTEAFF. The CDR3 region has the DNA TGCAGTGCCAGACGGGGACAGGGGAACACTGAAGCTTTCTTT.

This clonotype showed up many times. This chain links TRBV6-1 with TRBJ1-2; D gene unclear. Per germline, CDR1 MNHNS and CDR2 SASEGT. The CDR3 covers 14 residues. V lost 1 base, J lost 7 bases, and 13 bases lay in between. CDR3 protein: CASSEESWASGYTF. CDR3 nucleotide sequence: TGTGCCAGCAGTGAAGAGTCGTGGGCCTCTGGCTACACCTTC.

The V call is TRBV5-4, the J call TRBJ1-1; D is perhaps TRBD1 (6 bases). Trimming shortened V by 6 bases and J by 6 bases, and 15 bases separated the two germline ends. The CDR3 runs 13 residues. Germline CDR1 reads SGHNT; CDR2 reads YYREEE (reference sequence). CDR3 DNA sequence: TGTGCCAGCATCTTAACAGGGTCGGCTGAAGCTTTCTTT. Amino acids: CASILTGSAEAFF. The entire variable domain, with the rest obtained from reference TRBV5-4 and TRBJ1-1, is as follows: ETGVTQSPTHLIKTRGQQVTLRCSSQSGHNTVSWYQQALGQGPQFIFQYYREEENGRGNFPPRFSGLQFPNYSSELNVNALELDDSALYLCASILTGSAEAFFGQGTRLTVV.

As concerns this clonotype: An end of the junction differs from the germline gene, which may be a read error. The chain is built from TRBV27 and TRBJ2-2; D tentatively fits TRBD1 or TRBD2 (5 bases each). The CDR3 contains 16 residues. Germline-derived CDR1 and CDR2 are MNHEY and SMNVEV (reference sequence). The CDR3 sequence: CASSSRSDTDTGELCF. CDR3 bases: TGTGCCAGCAGTTCGCGGAGCGATACGGACACCGGGGAGCTGTGTTTT.

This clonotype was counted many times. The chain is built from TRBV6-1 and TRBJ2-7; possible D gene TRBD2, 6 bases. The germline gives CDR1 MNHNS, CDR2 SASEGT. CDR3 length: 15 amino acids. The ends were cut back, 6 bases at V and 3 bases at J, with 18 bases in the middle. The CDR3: CASRETGTALYEQYF. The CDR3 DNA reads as TGTGCCAGCAGAGAAACCGGGACTGCCCTCTACGAGCAGTACTTC.

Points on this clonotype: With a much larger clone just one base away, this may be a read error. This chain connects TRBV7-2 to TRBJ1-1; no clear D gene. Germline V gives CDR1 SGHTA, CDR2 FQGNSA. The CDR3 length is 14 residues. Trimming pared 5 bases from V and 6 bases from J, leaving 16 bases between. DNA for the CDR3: TGTGCCAGCAGCCCGCAGGTGGAGGCCGCTGAAGCTTTCTTT. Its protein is CASSPQVEAAEAFF.

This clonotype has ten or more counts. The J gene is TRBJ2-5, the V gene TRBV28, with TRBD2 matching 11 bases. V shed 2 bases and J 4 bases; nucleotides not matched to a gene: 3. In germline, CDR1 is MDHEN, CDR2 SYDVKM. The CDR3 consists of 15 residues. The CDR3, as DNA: TGTGCCAGCAGTTTAGGGGGGACTAGCGGAGAGACCCAGTACTTC. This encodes CASSLGGTSGETQYF.

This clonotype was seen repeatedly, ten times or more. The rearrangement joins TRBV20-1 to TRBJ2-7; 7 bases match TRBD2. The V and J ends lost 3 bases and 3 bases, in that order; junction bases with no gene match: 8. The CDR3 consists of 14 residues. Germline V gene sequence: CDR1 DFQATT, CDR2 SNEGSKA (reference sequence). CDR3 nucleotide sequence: TGCAGTGCTAGTCTCCCAGCGGGAAACTACGAGCAGTACTTC. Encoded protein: CSASLPAGNYEQYF.

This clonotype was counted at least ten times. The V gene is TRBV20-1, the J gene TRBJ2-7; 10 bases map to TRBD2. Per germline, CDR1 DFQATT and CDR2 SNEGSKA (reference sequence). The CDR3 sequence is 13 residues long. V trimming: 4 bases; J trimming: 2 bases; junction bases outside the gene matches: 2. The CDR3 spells CSATGLAAYEQYF. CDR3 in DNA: TGCAGTGCTACAGGACTAGCGGCCTACGAGCAGTACTTC.

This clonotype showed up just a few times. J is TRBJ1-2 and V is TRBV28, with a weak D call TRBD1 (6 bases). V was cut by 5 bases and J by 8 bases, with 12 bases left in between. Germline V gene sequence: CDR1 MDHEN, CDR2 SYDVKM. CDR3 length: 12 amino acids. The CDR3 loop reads CASSPGERGYTF. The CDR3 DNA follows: TGTGCCAGCAGTCCAGGGGAGCGGGGCTACACCTTC.

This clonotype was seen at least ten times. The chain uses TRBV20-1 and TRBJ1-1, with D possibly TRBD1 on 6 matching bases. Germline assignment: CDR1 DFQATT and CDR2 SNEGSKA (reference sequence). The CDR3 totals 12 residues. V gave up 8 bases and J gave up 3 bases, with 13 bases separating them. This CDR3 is CSPPEGDTEAFF. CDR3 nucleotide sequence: TGCAGTCCCCCTGAGGGGGACACTGAAGCTTTCTTT.

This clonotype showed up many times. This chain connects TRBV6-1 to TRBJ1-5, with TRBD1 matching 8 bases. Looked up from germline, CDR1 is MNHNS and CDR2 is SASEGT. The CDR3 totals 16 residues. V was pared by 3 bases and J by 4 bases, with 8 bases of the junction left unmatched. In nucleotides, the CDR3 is TGTGCCAGCAGTGATGCGACAGGGGTCCTAAATCAGCCCCAGCATTTT. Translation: CASSDATGVLNQPQHF.

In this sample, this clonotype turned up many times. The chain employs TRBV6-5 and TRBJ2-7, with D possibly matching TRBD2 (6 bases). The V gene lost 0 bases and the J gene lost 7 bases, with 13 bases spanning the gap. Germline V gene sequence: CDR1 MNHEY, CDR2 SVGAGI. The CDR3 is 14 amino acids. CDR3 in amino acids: CASSYSSGGVEQYF. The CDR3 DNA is TGTGCCAGCAGTTACTCGAGCGGAGGGGTGGAGCAGTACTTC.

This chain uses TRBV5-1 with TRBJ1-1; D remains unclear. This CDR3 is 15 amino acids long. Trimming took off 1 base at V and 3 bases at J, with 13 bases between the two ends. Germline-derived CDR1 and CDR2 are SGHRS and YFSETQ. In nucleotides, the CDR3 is TGCGCCAGCAGCTTGTACGGTCCGTGGGACACTGAAGCTTTCTTT. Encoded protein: CASSLYGPWDTEAFF.

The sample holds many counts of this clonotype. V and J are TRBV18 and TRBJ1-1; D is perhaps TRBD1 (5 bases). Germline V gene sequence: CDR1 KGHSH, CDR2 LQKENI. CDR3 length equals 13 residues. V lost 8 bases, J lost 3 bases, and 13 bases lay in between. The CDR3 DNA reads TGTGCCAGCCGAACAGGAGAGGACACTGAAGCTTTCTTT. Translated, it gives CASRTGEDTEAFF.

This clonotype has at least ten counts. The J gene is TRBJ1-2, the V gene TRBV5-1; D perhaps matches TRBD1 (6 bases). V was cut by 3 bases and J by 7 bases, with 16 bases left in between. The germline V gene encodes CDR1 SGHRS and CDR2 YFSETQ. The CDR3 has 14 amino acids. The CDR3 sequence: CASSWDEQGGGYTF. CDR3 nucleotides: TGCGCCAGCAGCTGGGACGAACAGGGAGGTGGCTACACCTTC.

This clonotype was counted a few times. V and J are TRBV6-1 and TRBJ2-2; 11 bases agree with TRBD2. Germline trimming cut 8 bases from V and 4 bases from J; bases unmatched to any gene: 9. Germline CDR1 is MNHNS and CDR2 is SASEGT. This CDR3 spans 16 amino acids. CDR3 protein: CASGALAGVGTGELFF. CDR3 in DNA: TGTGCCAGCGGGGCACTAGCGGGAGTCGGCACCGGGGAGCTGTTTTTT.

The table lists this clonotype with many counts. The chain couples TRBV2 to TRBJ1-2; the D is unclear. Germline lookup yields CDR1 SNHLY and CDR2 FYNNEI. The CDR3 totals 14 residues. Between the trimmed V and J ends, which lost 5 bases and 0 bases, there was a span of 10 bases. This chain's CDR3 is CASSTHEPNYGYTF. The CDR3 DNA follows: TGTGCCAGCAGTACACACGAGCCTAACTATGGCTACACCTTC.

CDR3 in DNA: TGCAGTGCTAGTTACACTAGCGGGGGGAACTGGGAGCAGTACTTC. This codes for CSASYTSGGNWEQYF. The gene calls are TRBV20-1 and TRBJ2-7; 12 positions agree with TRBD2. This CDR3 is 15 amino acids long. The V gene's germline CDR1 is DFQATT and CDR2 SNEGSKA (reference sequence). The V and J ends lost 3 bases and 7 bases, in that order; junction bases with no gene match: 10.

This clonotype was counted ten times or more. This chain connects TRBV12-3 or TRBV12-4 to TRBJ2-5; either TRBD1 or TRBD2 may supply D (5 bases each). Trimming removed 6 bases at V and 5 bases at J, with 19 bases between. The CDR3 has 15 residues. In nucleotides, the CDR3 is TGTGCCAGCAGCCCTTGGGGGATCCCCGGTGAGACCCAGTACTTC. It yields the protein CASSPWGIPGETQYF.

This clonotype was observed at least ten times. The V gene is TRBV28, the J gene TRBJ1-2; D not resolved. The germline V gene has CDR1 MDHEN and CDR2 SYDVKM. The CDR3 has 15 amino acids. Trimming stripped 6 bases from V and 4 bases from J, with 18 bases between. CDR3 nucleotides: TGTGCCAGCAGCCGGGGTGTGGGTTTTGTCTATGGCTACACCTTC. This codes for CASSRGVGFVYGYTF.